What follows is one TCR beta chain and its context. Using immunoSEQ multiplex PCR, the repertoire was profiled, and TCRdb retains in-frame clones only, with some absent. The table includes under 90,000 clones, 80% detected once. The data were obtained in a study of T cell clones after liver transplantation. Germline CDR1 and CDR2: SEHNR and FQNEAQ (reference sequence). This CDR3 region has 12 residues. V lost 2 bases, J lost 12 bases, and 10 bases lay in between. The specimen comprised CD4+ T cells from blood, sampled before liver transplant. This receptor was obtained from a human donor who received a liver transplant. The chain has TRBV7-9 and TRBJ1-4; no definite D call. Written as DNA, the CDR3 is TGTGCCAGCAGCTTATTGGGGATGGAACTGTTTTTT. This encodes CASSLLGMELFF.